This TCR beta chain was sequenced during a study of T-cell memory formation after mild COVID-19. General study points: Contracting clones from day 15 to 85 had balanced CD4/CD8; later expanders favoured CD4+. SARS-CoV-2 specificity was not confirmed for second-wave clones peaking on day 37. Contracting CD8+ clones were enriched in EMRA, CD4+ mainly in CM and EM. Cross-reactive memory apparently joined, as some responding clones appeared in pre-infection memory.

The table lists this clonotype with a few counts. The antigen is not known. CDR3 size: 13 residues. The germline gives CDR1 SGHTA, CDR2 FQGNSA. Trimming cost V 5 bases and J 8 bases, with 14 bases left between them. TCRdb analysed the 5' RACE reads with MiXCR anew, one entry per CDR3 protein. The repertoire consists of under 350,000 distinct CDR3 sequences, with 15% to 20% occurring once and the leading ten covering around 23%. This sequence originates from a man aged 18 to 29 who had mild COVID-19 (a few samples of this study predate the infection). Cell type and time point are not known. The sample consisted of PBMCs or a T cell subset sorted from them (not recorded which). This chain joins TRBV7-2 and TRBJ2-3; a weak D match, TRBD2 (5 bases). CDR3 nucleotides: TGTGCCAGCAGCCCCCGGACCAGCGGTACGCAGTATTTT. Translating gives CASSPRTSGTQYF.